The 5 T cell receptor beta chains listed next were all sequenced from one sample in a study of vaccination effects on CD4 cells after COVID-19. What these receptors recognize is not known. Once cultured for roughly ten days, the cells underwent separation to obtain CD4+ T cells. Assay: immunoSEQ multiplex PCR; the TCRdb copy retains only in-frame clones and omits some. There are approximately 45,000 clones in the sample; around four fifths occur only once, and around 8.9% lies in the top ten. Sequenced material: CD4+ T cells from PBMCs cultured without peptide, taken before COVID-19 vaccination. The receptor set was obtained from a human donor who had a prior SARS-CoV-2 infection.

The chain is built from TRBV4-1 and TRBJ1-2; tentative D call: TRBD1 (5 bases). Per germline, CDR1 MGHRA and CDR2 YSYEKL. This CDR3 has 13 residues. V gave up 6 bases and J gave up 2 bases, with 10 bases separating them. In nucleotides, the CDR3 is TGCGCCAGCAGTACGGGGGTCAACTATGGCTACACCTTC. It codes for CASSTGVNYGYTF.

The rearrangement links TRBV3-1 (or the pseudogene TRBV3-2) to TRBJ1-2; D gene unclear. V shed 0 bases and J shed 2 bases, with 10 bases lying between them. This CDR3 spans 15 amino acids. Germline assignment: CDR1 LGHDT and CDR2 YNNKEL (reference sequence). This CDR3 is CASSQDHSQNYGYTF. The CDR3 DNA sequence: TGTGCCAGCAGCCAAGATCATAGTCAGAACTATGGCTACACCTTC.

The V gene is TRBV7-9, the J gene TRBJ1-4; 7 bases line up with TRBD1. The CDR3 totals 17 residues. Germline loops: CDR1 SEHNR, CDR2 FQNEAQ (reference sequence). Germline trimming cut 1 base from V and 0 bases from J; bases unmatched to any gene: 5. This chain's CDR3 is CASSLGQGEATNEKLFF. The CDR3 region has the DNA TGTGCCAGCAGCTTAGGGCAGGGGGAGGCAACTAATGAAAAACTGTTTTTT.

CDR3 amino acids: CASSRPGLAEAKQYF. In DNA, the CDR3 is TGTGCCAGCTCACGTCCGGGACTAGCGGAAGCGAAGCAGTACTTC. The V gene is TRBV18, the J gene TRBJ2-7; 11 bases map to TRBD2. Trimming cost V 4 bases and J 8 bases; bases outside gene matches: 10. Looked up from germline, CDR1 is KGHSH and CDR2 is LQKENI. The CDR3 consists of 15 residues.

This clone has only a few counts. The chain combines TRBV5-4 with TRBJ2-1; no reliable D call. The CDR3 has 11 residues. Germline CDR1 and CDR2: SGHNT and YYREEE (reference sequence). V was trimmed by 4 bases and J by 5 bases, leaving 4 bases between them. The CDR3 region is CASSVNNEQFF. CDR3 sequence (DNA): TGTGCCAGCAGCGTCAACAATGAGCAGTTCTTC.